These T cell receptor beta chains were read from a single sample in a study of blood T cell repertoires in COVID-19. Assay used: immunoSEQ multiplex PCR; TCRdb lists only in-frame clones, some missing. Of roughly 240,000 clones in the sample, around nine tenths were seen once. The sample consisted of peripheral blood. These receptors were collected from a woman in her sixties who had recovered from COVID-19. The CDR3 runs from the conserved cysteine through the conserved F or W. D genes are given only for firm matches. The listing skips clone size in some rows; elsewhere it reads once, few, many or a size class.

.	TRBV10-3	14	TRBJ1-1	few	CAINQGVGNTEAFF	TGTGCCATCAACCAGGGCGTGGGGAACACTGAAGCTTTCTTT
.	TRBV7-2	15	TRBJ2-7	.	CASSLAWGSKYEQYF	TGTGCCAGCAGCTTAGCGTGGGGCAGCAAATACGAGCAGTACTTC
TRBD1	TRBV28	15	TRBJ2-3	.	CASSTQGAGTDTQYF	TGTGCCAGCAGTACACAGGGGGCTGGCACAGATACGCAGTATTTT
TRBD2	TRBV11-2	13	TRBJ2-7	.	CASSPGGSPEQYF	TGTGCCAGCAGCCCCGGGGGGTCGCCCGAGCAGTACTTC
.	TRBV3-1/TRBV3-2	13	TRBJ2-7	.	CASSQRSPNEQYF	TGTGCCAGCAGCCAGCGTAGCCCTAACGAGCAGTACTTC
.	TRBV7-9	13	TRBJ2-3	.	CASSFRPGDTQYF	TGTGCCAGCAGCTTTCGGCCAGGGGATACGCAGTATTTT
.	TRBV6-5	15	TRBJ1-1	.	CASTPKRLAVAEAFF	TGTGCCAGCACCCCAAAAAGACTAGCCGTCGCTGAAGCTTTCTTT
TRBD2	TRBV6-2/TRBV6-3	13	TRBJ2-1	.	CASSYSGLAGLFF	TGTGCCAGCAGTTACTCGGGACTAGCGGGGCTGTTCTTC
TRBD1	TRBV28	16	TRBJ1-1	.	CASSSYSSGQGGEAFF	TGTGCCAGCAGTTCTTACTCCTCAGGACAGGGTGGTGAAGCTTTCTTT
TRBD1	TRBV7-3	14	TRBJ1-6	many	CASSSTGARSPLHF	TGTGCCAGCAGCTCGACAGGGGCAAGGTCACCCCTCCACTTT
.	TRBV19	13	TRBJ1-1	few	CASSSTGGTEAFF	TGTGCCAGTAGTTCCACGGGGGGGACTGAAGCTTTCTTT
.	TRBV3-1/TRBV3-2	15	TRBJ1-5	.	CASSKRAGNNQPQHF	TGTGCCAGCAGCAAAAGGGCGGGGAACAATCAGCCCCAGCATTTT
.	TRBV19	16	TRBJ2-2	.	CASSTRRTVYTGELFF	TGTGCCAGTAGTACAAGGAGGACCGTCTACACCGGGGAGCTGTTTTTT
TRBD1	TRBV28	14	TRBJ1-2	.	CASSAHRGLHGYTF	TGTGCCAGCAGTGCTCACAGGGGGCTGCATGGCTACACCTTC
.	TRBV28	13	TRBJ1-5	.	CASSSAGDQPQHF	TGTGCCAGCAGTTCCGCCGGTGATCAGCCCCAGCATTTT
TRBD1	TRBV9	16	TRBJ1-3	.	CASSVRGTGSGNTIYF	TGTGCCAGCAGCGTAAGAGGGACAGGGTCTGGAAACACCATATATTTT
TRBD2	TRBV3-1/TRBV3-2	18	TRBJ2-1	.	CASSQSVTSGRSYNEQFF	TGTGCCAGCAGCCAATCGGTGACTAGCGGGCGATCCTACAATGAGCAGTTCTTC
.	TRBV6-5	16	TRBJ1-6	.	CASSYSGEADNSPLHF	TGTGCCAGCAGTTACTCCGGGGAAGCGGATAATTCACCCCTCCACTTT
.	TRBV6-6	14	TRBJ1-5	.	CASRAGGAGQPQHF	TGTGCCAGCAGGGCCGGGGGGGCTGGGCAGCCCCAGCATTTT
TRBD2	TRBV28	15	TRBJ2-7	.	CASSSPGGGSYEQYF	TGTGCCAGCAGTTCCCCGGGGGGTGGCTCCTACGAGCAGTACTTC
TRBD2	TRBV5-1	16	TRBJ2-2	.	CASSPKTSGITGELFF	TGCGCCAGCAGCCCAAAAACTAGCGGGATAACCGGGGAGCTGTTTTTT
TRBD2	TRBV6-6	17	TRBJ2-5	.	CASSPLGLAGNQETQYF	TGTGCCAGCAGTCCCCTGGGACTAGCGGGGAACCAAGAGACCCAGTACTTC
TRBD1	TRBV27	15	TRBJ1-2	.	CASSPRDSANYGYTF	TGTGCCAGCAGTCCCAGGGACAGCGCTAACTATGGCTACACCTTC
.	TRBV2	15	TRBJ1-3	.	CASSEGGGSGNTIYF	TGTGCCAGCAGTGAAGGCGGGGGATCGGGAAACACCATATATTTT
TRBD1	TRBV4-3	14	TRBJ2-7	.	CASSQGQGVYEQYF	TGCGCCAGCAGCCAGGGACAGGGGGTGTACGAGCAGTACTTC
TRBD1	TRBV4-1	14	TRBJ2-5	.	CASKKYRGQETQYF	TGCGCCAGCAAGAAGTACAGGGGGCAGGAGACCCAGTACTTC
TRBD1	TRBV5-1	16	TRBJ2-5	.	CASSLAVTTGGETQYF	TGCGCCAGCAGCTTGGCCGTTACCACAGGGGGAGAGACCCAGTACTTC
TRBD1	TRBV10-2	16	TRBJ1-1	.	CASSHRDRGPGTEAFF	TGCGCCAGCAGCCACCGGGACAGGGGGCCGGGCACTGAAGCTTTCTTT
.	TRBV7-7	15	TRBJ2-2	.	CASSLAPGATGELFF	TGTGCTAGCAGCTTAGCGCCAGGGGCGACCGGGGAGCTGTTTTTT
TRBD1	TRBV18	16	TRBJ1-1	.	CASSPTRDRWGTEAFF	TGTGCCAGCTCACCAACGAGGGACAGGTGGGGCACTGAAGCTTTCTTT
TRBD1	TRBV4-3	15	TRBJ1-2	.	CASSQGQWVNYGYTF	TGCGCCAGCAGCCAGGGACAGTGGGTTAACTATGGCTACACCTTC
TRBD2	TRBV20-1	18	TRBJ2-5	.	CSASASGLAGGRQETQYF	TGCAGTGCTAGTGCCTCGGGACTAGCGGGGGGGCGACAAGAGACCCAGTACTTC
TRBD1	TRBV2	15	TRBJ1-4	few	CASRAPRDRLVKLFF	TGTGCCAGCAGGGCTCCCCGGGACAGATTGGTAAAACTGTTTTTT
TRBD1	TRBV6-5	15	TRBJ1-1	.	CASSPFPGTGAEAFF	TGTGCCAGCAGTCCTTTTCCCGGGACAGGGGCTGAAGCTTTCTTT
.	TRBV3-1/TRBV3-2	14	TRBJ2-7	.	CASSQVRGSYEQYF	TGTGCCAGCAGCCAAGTTCGGGGCTCCTACGAGCAGTACTTC
TRBD1	TRBV12-3/TRBV12-4	13	TRBJ1-5	once	CASSEQGRQPQHF	TGTGCCAGCAGCGAACAGGGGCGACAGCCCCAGCATTTT
TRBD2	TRBV27	15	TRBJ2-7	.	CASSFGLAETYEQYF	TGTGCCAGCAGTTTCGGACTAGCGGAAACCTACGAGCAGTACTTC
.	TRBV25-1	15	TRBJ2-1	.	CASSDTYRGGREQFF	TGTGCCAGCAGTGACACCTACAGGGGAGGAAGGGAGCAGTTCTTC
.	TRBV3-1/TRBV3-2	15	TRBJ2-7	.	CASSQDMASGYEQYF	TGTGCCAGCAGCCAAGATATGGCTTCAGGGTACGAGCAGTACTTC
.	TRBV4-2	16	TRBJ2-3	.	CASSQAAGASGDTQYF	TGTGCCAGCAGCCAAGCCGCCGGGGCGAGCGGGGATACGCAGTATTTT
TRBD2	TRBV5-1	14	TRBJ2-2	.	CASSLTAGAGELFF	TGCGCCAGCAGCTTGACAGCGGGAGCCGGGGAGCTGTTTTTT
.	TRBV7-6	14	TRBJ2-7	.	CASSARGHSYEQYF	TGTGCCAGCAGCGCGAGAGGACATTCCTACGAGCAGTACTTC
.	TRBV12-2	15	TRBJ1-5	.	CASRLEQGLFQPQHF	TGTGCAAGTCGCTTAGAACAGGGTTTATTTCAGCCCCAGCATTTT
TRBD1	TRBV9	16	TRBJ1-4	.	CASSVTPDRANEKLFF	TGTGCCAGCAGCGTTACCCCGGACAGGGCCAATGAAAAACTGTTTTTT
.	TRBV6-5	13	TRBJ2-5	once	CASSIFPQETQYF	TGTGCCAGCAGTATATTTCCCCAAGAGACCCAGTACTTC
.	TRBV18	11	TRBJ2-3	.	CASIRTDTQYF	TGTGCCAGCATCCGGACAGATACGCAGTATTTT
.	TRBV7-9	14	TRBJ2-7	.	CASSLRTATYEQYF	TGTGCCAGCAGTCTCCGGACAGCCACCTACGAGCAGTACTTC
.	TRBV9	14	TRBJ1-6	.	CASSVQQNNSPLHF	TGTGCCAGCAGCGTTCAACAGAATAATTCACCCCTCCACTTT
.	TRBV11-3	17	TRBJ2-2	.	CASSQTRGSRYTGELFF	TGTGCCAGCAGCCAGACCCGGGGGTCACGATACACCGGGGAGCTGTTTTTT
.	TRBV10-3	14	TRBJ1-5	.	CAPPGQYSNQPQHF	TGTGCCCCCCCGGGACAATATAGCAATCAGCCCCAGCATTTT
TRBD2	TRBV27	15	TRBJ2-1	.	CASSEELAVINEQFF	TGTGCCAGCAGTGAAGAACTAGCGGTGATCAATGAGCAGTTCTTC
.	TRBV7-6	13	TRBJ2-2	.	CASSLRESGELFF	TGTGCCAGCAGCTTGCGGGAATCGGGGGAGCTGTTTTTT
TRBD2	TRBV4-2	15	TRBJ2-5	.	CASSPGLAGGETQYF	TGTGCCAGCAGCCCGGGACTAGCGGGGGGGGAGACCCAGTACTTC
.	TRBV7-9	15	TRBJ1-6	.	CASTPSGTQNSPLHF	TGTGCCAGCACCCCCTCCGGGACACAGAATTCACCCCTCCACTTT
.	TRBV5-5	15	TRBJ2-5	.	CASSLAGISQETQYF	TGTGCCAGCAGCTTGGCCGGGATCAGCCAAGAGACCCAGTACTTC
TRBD2	TRBV28	14	TRBJ2-7	once	CASSFLAGAYEQYF	TGTGCCAGCAGTTTTCTAGCGGGGGCATACGAGCAGTACTTC
.	TRBV2	15	TRBJ1-4	.	CASRPTRGLGEKLFF	TGTGCCAGCAGGCCTACTAGAGGTCTCGGAGAAAAACTGTTTTTT
TRBD2	TRBV3-1/TRBV3-2	14	TRBJ2-7	.	CASSQGLAVVEQYF	TGTGCCAGCAGCCAGGGACTAGCGGTGGTCGAGCAGTACTTC